This passage covers 17 T cell receptor beta chains from one sample sequenced in a study of blood T cell repertoires in COVID-19. The protocol was immunoSEQ multiplex PCR, while the TCRdb copy is restricted to in-frame clones and leaves out a portion. The sample lists about 130,000 clones, over 70% occurring once. The sequenced material came from peripheral blood. The receptor set was obtained from an older man with acute or convalescent COVID-19.

The count of this clone is one. This sequence joins TRBV5-1 and TRBJ2-1, with TRBD1 as a possible D gene (6 bases). Per the germline V gene, CDR1 is SGHRS and CDR2 is YFSETQ. The CDR3 has 16 amino acids. Between the trimmed V and J ends, which lost 4 bases and 0 bases, there was a span of 14 bases. CDR3 bases: TGCGCCAGCAGCGGCCCACAGGGCAGCTCCTACAATGAGCAGTTCTTC. This codes for CASSGPQGSSYNEQFF.

The V call is TRBV18, the J call TRBJ1-4, with TRBD1 identical over 7 bases. Germline CDR1 reads KGHSH; CDR2 reads LQKENI. This CDR3 contains 16 residues. Trimming at V came to 3 bases and at J to 8 bases, leaving 12 bases not matched to a gene. The CDR3 region is CASSPGTTGNLEKLFF. The CDR3 DNA reads TGTGCCAGCTCACCGGGAACGACAGGGAACCTCGAAAAACTGTTTTTT.

This clone was recorded a few times. The chain uses TRBV6-5 and TRBJ2-4, with D perhaps matching TRBD1 (5 bases). CDR1 is MNHEY, CDR2 SVGAGI, per germline. V lost 3 bases to trimming and J lost 6 bases, with 9 bases between them. The CDR3 has 13 residues. The CDR3 region is CASSYQGGNIQYF. The CDR3 nucleotides are TGTGCCAGCAGTTATCAGGGCGGAAACATTCAGTACTTC.

This clone has just one count. The V and J genes are TRBV15 and TRBJ2-3, with 8 bases matching TRBD2. Germline CDR1 is LNHNV and CDR2 is YYDKDF (reference sequence). J lost 2 bases, V lost 1 base, and 5 bases had no gene match. This CDR3 comprises 16 residues. CDR3 DNA sequence: TGTGCCACCAGCAGAGCACGGGGGGGATACACAGATACGCAGTATTTT. Translating gives CATSRARGGYTDTQYF.

There are a few counts of this clone. The chain recombines TRBV4-1 with TRBJ2-5; D gene uncertain. The V gene lost 1 base and the J gene lost 5 bases, with 14 bases spanning the gap. The CDR3 is 15 amino acids. Germline V gene lookup returns CDR1 MGHRA and CDR2 YSYEKL. DNA for the CDR3: TGCGCCAGCAGCCAAGCCCCCTCAGTTAGCGAGACCCAGTACTTC. Its translation is CASSQAPSVSETQYF.

This chain connects TRBV9 to TRBJ2-1, with D tentatively TRBD1 (6 bases). Germline assignment: CDR1 SGDLS and CDR2 YYNGEE. V was shortened by 0 bases and J by 4 bases, with 11 bases between the two germline ends. The CDR3 consists of 15 residues. The CDR3: CASSVGTVDYNEQFF. CDR3 nucleotide sequence: TGTGCCAGCAGCGTAGGGACAGTTGATTACAATGAGCAGTTCTTC. The full variable domain, completed using reference TRBV9 and TRBJ2-1, is DSGVTQTPKHLITATGQRVTLRCSPRSGDLSVYWYQQSLDQGLQFLIQYYNGEERAKGNILERFSAQQFPDLHSELNLSSLELGDSALYFCASSVGTVDYNEQFFGPGTRLTVL.

The rearrangement joins TRBV7-9 to TRBJ2-3; no reliable D call. CDR1 and CDR2 (germline): SEHNR, FQNEAQ (reference sequence). The CDR3 runs 14 residues. V dropped 4 bases and J dropped 3 bases, with 11 bases sitting between them. The CDR3: CASSYGRFTDTQYF. The DNA for the CDR3 is TGTGCCAGCAGCTATGGCCGCTTTACAGATACGCAGTATTTT.

The rearrangement uses TRBV5-4 and TRBJ2-3, with 12 positions matching TRBD2. The CDR3 covers 15 residues. Germline-derived CDR1 and CDR2 are SGHNT and YYREEE (reference sequence). V was clipped by 4 bases and J by 8 bases; unmatched bases: 8. The DNA of the CDR3 is TGTGCCAGCAGCCGTCTAGCGGGGGGGCCCCGTACGCAGTATTTT. Residues: CASSRLAGGPRTQYF.

The rearrangement joins TRBV29-1 to TRBJ2-2; D is unresolved. V lost 6 bases, J lost 4 bases, and 9 bases lay in between. The CDR3 consists of 12 residues. CDR1 SQVTM and CDR2 ANQGSEA come from the germline V gene. CDR3 DNA sequence: TGCAGCGTCTCGTCGGGCACCGGGGAGCTGTTTTTT. It encodes CSVSSGTGELFF.

The chain links TRBV7-2 to TRBJ2-3; D is unclear. The V end lost 2 bases, the J end lost 1 base, and 10 bases lay between the germline ends. The CDR3 sequence is 15 residues long. CDR1 is SGHTA, CDR2 FQGNSA, per germline. CDR3 in amino acids: CASSLRGRGTDTQYF. The CDR3 nucleotides read TGTGCCAGCAGCTTACGCGGCAGAGGCACAGATACGCAGTATTTT.

This clone occurred a few times. The J gene is TRBJ1-4, the V gene TRBV4-1; D might be TRBD1 (5 bases). Trimming cost V 1 base and J 2 bases, with 11 bases left between them. Per the germline V gene, CDR1 is MGHRA and CDR2 is YSYEKL. The CDR3 consists of 16 residues. CDR3 nucleotides: TGCGCCAGCAGCCAAGTCGGGGGAGAGACTAATGAAAAACTGTTTTTT. Its translation: CASSQVGGETNEKLFF.

The V and J genes are TRBV7-9 and TRBJ1-2; 10 nucleotides align to TRBD1. Germline assignment: CDR1 SEHNR and CDR2 FQNEAQ (reference sequence). The CDR3 is 16 residues long. V dropped 4 bases and J dropped 1; count of bases not matched to a gene: 6. In DNA, the CDR3 is TGTGCCAGCAGCTCCGTTGGGGACAGGGGTAACTATGGCTACACCTTC. Amino acids: CASSSVGDRGNYGYTF.

This clone was counted once. The J gene is TRBJ2-5, the V gene TRBV7-9, with a weak D call TRBD1 (5 bases). There are 13 residues in the CDR3. The germline V and J ends were trimmed by 5 bases and 4 bases, with 11 bases remaining between them. The germline V gene has CDR1 SEHNR and CDR2 FQNEAQ (reference sequence). CDR3 nucleotide sequence: TGTGCCAGCAGCCGCAGGGTCGGAGAGACCCAGTACTTC. Encoded protein: CASSRRVGETQYF. The whole variable domain, remainder taken from reference TRBV7-9 and TRBJ2-5, is DTGVSQNPRHKITKRGQNVTFRCDPISEHNRLYWYRQTLGQGPEFLTYFQNEAQLEKSRLLSDRFSAERPKGSFSTLEIQRTEQGDSAMYLCASSRRVGETQYFGPGTRLLVL.

The rearrangement joins TRBV7-2 to TRBJ2-5, with TRBD2 identical over 7 bases. The CDR3 length is 14 residues. Germline V CDR1 and CDR2: SGHTA, FQGNSA. With 1 base clipped from V and 5 bases from J, the junction kept 4 bases outside the gene matches. The CDR3 nucleotides read TGTGCCAGCAGCTTAGTACAAGCGGGGGAGACCCAGTACTTC. It is translated as CASSLVQAGETQYF.

The chain has TRBV18 and TRBJ1-5; the D is unclear. CDR1 and CDR2 (germline): KGHSH, LQKENI. Trimming took off 3 bases at V and 2 bases at J, with 17 bases between the two ends. This CDR3 region has 17 residues. DNA for the CDR3: TGTGCCAGCTCACCCCTCCCCCCGGGTTCGGGCAATCAGCCCCAGCATTTT. Protein sequence: CASSPLPPGSGNQPQHF. Drawing the rest from reference TRBV18 and TRBJ1-5, the complete variable domain is NAGVMQNPRHLVRRRGQEARLRCSPMKGHSHVYWYRQLPEEGLKFMVYLQKENIIDESGMPKERFSAEFPKEGPSILRIQQVVRGDSAAYFCASSPLPPGSGNQPQHFGDGTRLSIL.

This clone was seen a single time. V and J are TRBV19 and TRBJ2-1; D is uncertain. The CDR3 covers 14 residues. Germline V gene sequence: CDR1 LNHDA, CDR2 SQIVND (reference sequence). Trimming removed 0 bases from V and 11 bases from J, with 14 bases in between. The CDR3 loop reads CASSIDPSVAQQFF. The DNA for the CDR3 is TGTGCCAGTAGTATAGATCCTAGTGTGGCCCAGCAGTTCTTC.

The V and J genes are TRBV11-2 and TRBJ2-2; D is perhaps TRBD2 (6 bases). CDR1 and CDR2 from the germline V gene are SGHAT and FQNNGV. With 11 bases removed from V and 0 bases from J, the gap between germline ends came to 10 bases. The CDR3 runs to 13 residues. The CDR3 reads CAVAGTNTGELFF. In DNA form, the CDR3 reads TGTGCCGTGGCGGGGACGAACACCGGGGAGCTGTTTTTT.